These T cell receptor beta chains were read from a single sample in a study of T cell repertoires in cytomegalovirus infection. One entry per CDR3 protein results from TCRdb running MiXCR on the reads. Counted here are some 920,000 distinct CDR3 sequences, roughly 31% occurring once; the ten biggest clones make up more than 12%. These receptors are not linked to any known antigen. The specimen was cultured CD8+ T cells from PBMCs, collected from culture after CMV antigen stimulation. The receptors come from a human donor in good health (CMV status not recorded). Some clones in this sample may be carry-over from other donors' samples. Each CDR3 is given with its conserved first and last residue. Each record gives: J gene, V gene, clone size, D gene, CDR3 length, CDR3 protein, CDR3 DNA. A D gene is named only where the DNA matches it firmly. A clone size is listed for some rows: how often the clone was seen (once, few, many), or a class if it is expanded.

>TRBJ2-1|TRBV6-1|many|.|12
CASSEDPQEQFF
TGTGCCAGCAGTGAAGATCCCCAGGAGCAGTTCTTC
>TRBJ1-6|TRBV7-8|few|.|15
CASSLGNGFRSPLHF
TGTGCCAGCAGCTTAGGAAACGGGTTTCGTTCACCCCTCCACTTT
>TRBJ2-2|TRBV6-1|few|.|13
CAISRDNTGELFF
TGTGCCATCTCCAGGGATAACACCGGGGAGCTGTTTTTT
>TRBJ2-2|TRBV20-1|.|TRBD1|14
CSANDRGGTGELFF
TGCAGTGCTAACGACAGGGGTGGCACCGGGGAGCTGTTTTTT
>TRBJ2-1|TRBV3-1|.|.|15
CTSSHPSLAYNEQFF
TGTACCAGCAGCCACCCTAGTTTGGCCTACAATGAGCAGTTCTTC
>TRBJ2-2|TRBV27|.|TRBD2|11
CATAGGPVLFF
TGTGCCACCGCGGGGGGGCCAGTGCTGTTTTTT
>TRBJ1-2|TRBV6-2/TRBV6-3|.|TRBD1|15
CASSWTGGTFYGYTF
TGTGCCAGCAGCTGGACAGGGGGCACCTTCTATGGCTACACCTTC
>TRBJ1-5|TRBV5-5|.|.|18
CASSLVPGPMMRNQPQHF
TGTGCCAGCAGCTTGGTCCCGGGACCGATGATGAGAAATCAGCCCCAGCATTTT
>TRBJ2-1|TRBV7-8|.|TRBD1|16
CASSIPTGGIDNEQFF
TGTGCCAGCAGCATACCGACAGGGGGAATAGACAATGAGCAGTTCTTC
>TRBJ2-1|TRBV27|few|TRBD2|15
CASSFGRTNYNEQFF
TGTGCCAGCAGTTTCGGGAGGACAAACTACAATGAGCAGTTCTTC
>TRBJ2-6|TRBV7-6|few|.|18
CASGSLDKPSSGANVLTF
.
>TRBJ2-1|TRBV12-3/TRBV12-4|.|TRBD1|13
CASSLAGTGGQFF
TGTGCCAGCAGTTTGGCCGGGACAGGGGGCCAGTTCTTC
>TRBJ1-2|TRBV19|.|.|13
CASRPVGTIGYTF
TGTGCCAGTAGGCCTGTAGGGACTATTGGCTACACCTTC
>TRBJ2-2|TRBV6-2/TRBV6-3|.|.|16
CASSYLITGTTGELFF
TGTGCCAGCAGTTACCTTATTACCGGGACAACCGGGGAGCTGTTTTTT
>TRBJ1-1|TRBV5-7|few|.|16
CASSGTGQQPNTEAFF
TGTGCCAGCAGCGGCACAGGGCAGCAACCGAACACTGAAGCTTTCTTT
>TRBJ2-3|TRBV6-1|few|TRBD1|15
CASSKGQGPTDTQYF
TGTGCCAGCAGTAAAGGACAGGGTCCCACAGATACGCAGTATTTT
>TRBJ2-1|TRBV4-1|.|.|18
CASSQDSPVGGFYNEQFF
TGCGCCAGCAGCCAAGACTCTCCGGTTGGGGGGTTCTACAATGAGCAGTTCTTC
>TRBJ1-5|TRBV7-2|many|TRBD1|16
CASSPLDRGSNQPQHF
TGTGCCAGCAGCCCCCTGGACAGGGGAAGCAATCAGCCCCAGCATTTT
>TRBJ2-4|TRBV9|.|TRBD1|17
CASSHNRDRGRQNIQYF
TGTGCCAGCAGCCATAACCGGGACAGGGGGAGGCAAAACATTCAGTACTTC
>TRBJ2-5|TRBV7-2|many|.|14
CASSFLASSETQYF
TGTGCCAGCAGCTTTTTAGCCTCGTCAGAAACCCAGTACTTC
>TRBJ2-5|TRBV27|few|.|14
CASSLSAVQETQYF
TGTGCCAGCAGTTTGTCGGCAGTCCAAGAGACCCAGTACTTC
>TRBJ2-7|TRBV7-2|many|.|16
CASSLHGDPHPYEQYF
TGTGCCAGCAGCTTACACGGGGACCCCCATCCCTACGAGCAGTACTTC
>TRBJ2-5|TRBV12-3/TRBV12-4|few|TRBD1|15
CASSTTTGGVKTQYF
TGTGCCAGCAGCACAACCACAGGGGGCGTGAAGACCCAGTACTTC
>TRBJ1-2|TRBV28|.|.|15
CASSLNMGANYGYTF
TGTGCCAGCAGTTTAAATATGGGTGCTAACTATGGCTACACCTTC
>TRBJ1-5|TRBV14|.|.|12
CAGSQGFQPQHF
TGTGCCGGCAGCCAGGGTTTTCAGCCCCAGCATTTT
>TRBJ2-1|TRBV19|few|.|15
CASSISDTGYNEQFF
TGTGCCAGTAGTATATCGGACACGGGCTACAATGAGCAGTTCTTC
>TRBJ1-6|TRBV6-2/TRBV6-3|.|.|18
CASSYIRTDGRYNSPLHF
TGTGCCAGCAGTTACATCAGGACAGATGGGCGATATAATTCACCCCTCCACTTT
>TRBJ2-1|TRBV5-1|.|TRBD1|15
CASSLAPGQGNEQFF
TGCGCCAGCAGCTTGGCTCCGGGACAGGGGAATGAGCAGTTCTTC
>TRBJ2-2|TRBV10-3|.|.|18
CAIREGIGEPANTGELFF
TGTGCCATCAGGGAAGGTATTGGGGAACCCGCGAACACCGGGGAGCTGTTTTTT
>TRBJ1-2|TRBV11-2|few|.|16
CASSPYRTGYPYGYTF
TGTGCCAGCAGCCCCTATAGAACAGGCTACCCCTATGGCTACACCTTC
>TRBJ2-7|TRBV27|few|TRBD2|14
CASSLKSGGYEQYF
TGTGCCAGCAGTTTAAAAAGCGGGGGCTACGAGCAGTACTTC
>TRBJ2-3|TRBV5-4|.|.|17
CASSFSAEWSYTDTQYF
TGTGCCAGCAGCTTTTCAGCAGAGTGGTCATACACAGATACGCAGTATTTT
>TRBJ2-3|TRBV4-2|many|TRBD2|16
CASSQFTSGGFDTQYF
TGTGCCAGCAGCCAATTTACTAGCGGGGGGTTCGATACGCAGTATTTT
>TRBJ1-4|TRBV19|.|.|13
CASSTRTLEKLFF
TGTGCCAGTAGTACACGGACACTCGAAAAACTGTTTTTT
>TRBJ2-1|TRBV6-2/TRBV6-3|.|.|12
CASSYSEVEQFF
TGTGCCAGCAGTTACTCGGAGGTTGAGCAGTTCTTC
>TRBJ1-2|TRBV29-1|.|.|12
CSVEASNYGYTF
TGCAGCGTTGAAGCGAGCAACTATGGCTACACCTTC
>TRBJ1-1|TRBV7-6|many|.|16
CASSLWGARGTAEAFF
TGTGCCAGCAGCTTATGGGGGGCGCGGGGTACGGCTGAAGCTTTCTTT
>TRBJ2-5|TRBV2|.|.|12
CATPGAQETQYF
TGTGCCACCCCGGGGGCTCAAGAGACCCAGTACTTC
>TRBJ1-6|TRBV4-1|many|.|15
CASSQGYRSNSPLHF
TGCGCCAGCAGCCAAGGGTACAGGTCGAATTCACCCCTCCACTTT
>TRBJ2-1|TRBV7-8|.|TRBD2|15
CASSLGTSGGLEQFF
TGTGCCAGCAGCTTAGGGACTAGCGGGGGGTTGGAGCAGTTCTTC
>TRBJ2-3|TRBV19|.|.|18
CASSSPPRDRKGADTQYF
TGTGCCAGTAGCTCCCCCCCCAGAGATCGAAAGGGCGCAGATACGCAGTATTTT
>TRBJ2-2|TRBV27|.|.|15
CASSFRQDYTGELFF
TGTGCCAGCAGTTTCCGTCAGGACTACACCGGGGAGCTGTTTTTT
>TRBJ2-5|TRBV5-3|.|.|12
CARKVDPETQYF
TGTGCCAGAAAAGTGGATCCGGAGACCCAGTACTTC
>TRBJ2-1|TRBV7-8|.|.|14
CASSQIQFGNEQFF
TGTGCCAGCAGTCAGATTCAATTCGGGAATGAGCAGTTCTTC
>TRBJ2-1|TRBV19|many|.|16
CASSIGGGVHYNEQFF
TGTGCCAGTAGTATAGGTGGCGGGGTCCACTACAATGAGCAGTTCTTC
>TRBJ2-3|TRBV11-3|many|.|14
CASSLDRFAHTQYF
TGTGCCAGCAGCTTAGATAGGTTTGCCCATACGCAGTATTTT
>TRBJ1-2|TRBV7-9|.|.|16
CASSPENGGGHYGYTF
TGTGCCAGCAGCCCGGAGAATGGGGGGGGGCACTATGGCTACACCTTC
>TRBJ1-2|TRBV6-5|.|.|13
CASSYGVGDGYTF
TGTGCCAGCAGTTACGGGGTTGGGGATGGCTACACCTTC
>TRBJ1-1|TRBV6-2/TRBV6-3|.|.|16
CASSSPAGLVNTEAFF
TGTGCCAGCAGTTCCCCGGCTGGGCTGGTGAACACTGAAGCTTTCTTT
>TRBJ2-1|TRBV18|few|.|14
CASSSTRANNEQFF
TGTGCCAGCTCATCAACGAGAGCTAACAATGAGCAGTTCTTC
>TRBJ2-1|TRBV6-5|many|.|18
CASSYSSSFPPKPWEQFF
TGTGCCAGCAGTTACTCGTCTAGTTTTCCCCCGAAGCCATGGGAGCAGTTCTTC
>TRBJ2-5|TRBV5-4|.|TRBD1|15
CASSPGTGGQETQYF
TGTGCCAGCAGTCCCGGGACAGGGGGACAAGAGACCCAGTACTTC